These T cell receptor beta chains were read from a single sample in a study of beta chain features in type 1 diabetes. Clones were sequenced by immunoSEQ multiplex PCR, and TCRdb holds only the in-frame ones, with some missing. Of roughly 400,000 clones in the sample, 11% to 15% were seen once. Sequencing was performed on naive CD4+ T cells from blood. The receptors originated from a man between 25 and 39 years old in good health. Each CDR3 is given with its conserved first and last residue. A D gene is named only where the DNA matches it firmly. Not every row has a clone size; where given, it reads once, few, many or a size class.

V	size	D	J	CDR3	DNA
TRBV30	-	-	TRBJ2-6	CAWSGGLQVVLTF	TGTGCCTGGAGTGGGGGTCTTCAAGTGGTCCTGACTTTC
TRBV7-9	few	-	TRBJ1-2	CASSSDTVGDYTF	TGTGCCAGCAGCTCTGACACGGTAGGAGACTACACCTTC
TRBV7-9	few	-	TRBJ2-1	CASSRDQVWFF	TGTGCCAGCAGCCGAGATCAGGTCTGGTTCTTC
TRBV5-4	few	-	TRBJ1-1	CASSLTSDHTEAFF	TGTGCCAGCAGCCTTACGTCGGACCACACTGAAGCTTTCTTT
TRBV25-1	-	-	TRBJ1-1	CASKGRSMNTEAFF	TGTGCCAGCAAAGGGAGGAGTATGAACACTGAAGCTTTCTTT
TRBV4-1	-	-	TRBJ2-7	CASSHIGRTSYEQYF	TGCGCCAGCAGCCATATAGGACGGACCTCCTACGAGCAGTACTTC
TRBV30	-	-	TRBJ2-2	CAYLTQDLMGELFF	TGTGCCTACCTCACTCAGGACTTAATGGGGGAGCTGTTTTTT
TRBV7-2	few	-	TRBJ2-5	CASSSQVAYQETQYF	TGTGCCAGCAGCTCCCAGGTTGCGTACCAAGAGACCCAGTACTTC
TRBV30	few	TRBD1	TRBJ1-3	CAWSVQRTGVAAGNTIYF	TGTGCCTGGAGTGTTCAAAGGACAGGGGTTGCAGCTGGAAACACCATATATTTT
TRBV9	-	-	TRBJ2-2	CASSVGSGSNTGELFF	TGTGCCAGCAGCGTAGGATCAGGGTCCAACACCGGGGAGCTGTTTTTT
TRBV29-1	-	TRBD1	TRBJ2-6	CSVERIQGTGANVLTF	TGCAGCGTTGAGAGAATACAGGGGACTGGGGCCAACGTCCTGACTTTC
TRBV29-1	few	TRBD1	TRBJ1-5	CSVQGAGGNQPQHF	TGCAGCGTACAGGGGGCGGGAGGCAATCAGCCCCAGCATTTT
TRBV7-2	-	TRBD1	TRBJ2-4	CASSPPGTGGPRDF	TGTGCCAGCAGCCCTCCCGGGACAGGCGGCCCGAGGGACTTC
TRBV7-2	-	-	TRBJ2-5	CASSLVSSAGTVQETQYF	TGTGCCAGCAGCTTAGTTTCGTCGGCGGGAACCGTCCAAGAGACCCAGTACTTC
TRBV14	few	-	TRBJ1-5	CASSQGLNQPQHF	TGTGCCAGCAGCCAAGGGCTCAATCAGCCCCAGCATTTT
TRBV7-2	-	-	TRBJ2-3	CASSLAHGVDTQYF	TGTGCCAGCAGCTTAGCGCACGGGGTGGATACGCAGTATTTT